This T cell receptor (beta chain) derives from a study of blood T cell repertoires in COVID-19. On the study more broadly: Both acute and convalescent COVID-19 samples were obtained from the United States, Italy and Spain. T cells, B-cell-depleted T cells, or PBMCs supplied cDNA or gDNA.

The length of the CDR3 is 15 residues. V gave up 1 base and J gave up 7 bases, with 15 bases separating them. CDR1 and CDR2 (germline): LGHDT, YNNKEL (reference sequence). As handled by the study authors: How many nucleated cells were present was estimated from reference gene primer amplification. The assay was immunoSEQ multiplex PCR, and TCRdb's table has in-frame clones only and misses some. V and J calls plus clone size are reproduced from that table; the DNA served to infer D and trimming. The sample lists about 120,000 clones; roughly 75% were seen once. This receptor was taken from a man between 60 and 75 years old with active or convalescent COVID-19. Sequencing was done on a sample of peripheral blood. V gene TRBV3-1 (or the pseudogene TRBV3-2) combines with J gene TRBJ2-3, with D possibly TRBD1 on 5 matching bases. In DNA, the CDR3 is TGTGCCAGCAGCCAAGGCTGGCAGGGAAGGAATACGCAGTATTTT. Encoded protein: CASSQGWQGRNTQYF.